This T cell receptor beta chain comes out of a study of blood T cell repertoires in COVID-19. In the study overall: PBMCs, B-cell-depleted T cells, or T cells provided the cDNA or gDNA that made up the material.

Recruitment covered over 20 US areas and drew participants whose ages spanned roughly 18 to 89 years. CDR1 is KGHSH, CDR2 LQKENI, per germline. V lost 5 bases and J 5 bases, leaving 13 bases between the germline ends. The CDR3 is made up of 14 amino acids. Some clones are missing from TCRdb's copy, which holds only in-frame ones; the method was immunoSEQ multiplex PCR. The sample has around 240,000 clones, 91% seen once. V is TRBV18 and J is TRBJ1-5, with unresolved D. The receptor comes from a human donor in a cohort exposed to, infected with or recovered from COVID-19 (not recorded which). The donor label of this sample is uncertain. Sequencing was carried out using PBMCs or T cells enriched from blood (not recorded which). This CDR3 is CASSNGGLYQPQHF. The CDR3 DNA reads TGTGCCAGCTCAAACGGCGGGTTGTATCAGCCCCAGCATTTT. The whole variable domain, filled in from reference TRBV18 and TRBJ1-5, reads NAGVMQNPRHLVRRRGQEARLRCSPMKGHSHVYWYRQLPEEGLKFMVYLQKENIIDESGMPKERFSAEFPKEGPSILRIQQVVRGDSAAYFCASSNGGLYQPQHFGDGTRLSIL.